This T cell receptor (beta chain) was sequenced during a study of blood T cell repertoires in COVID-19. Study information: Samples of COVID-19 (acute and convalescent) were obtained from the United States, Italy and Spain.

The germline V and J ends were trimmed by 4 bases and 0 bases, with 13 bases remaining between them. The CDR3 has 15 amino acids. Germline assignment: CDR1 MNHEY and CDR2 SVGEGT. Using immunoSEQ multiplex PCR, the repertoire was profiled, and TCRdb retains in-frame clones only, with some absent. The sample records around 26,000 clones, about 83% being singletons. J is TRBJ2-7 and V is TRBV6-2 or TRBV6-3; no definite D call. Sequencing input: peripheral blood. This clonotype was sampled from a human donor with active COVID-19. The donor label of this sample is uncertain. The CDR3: CASSWFQASSYEQYF. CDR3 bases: TGTGCCAGCAGTTGGTTCCAGGCGAGCTCCTACGAGCAGTACTTC.